One and the same sample provided the 23 T cell receptor beta chains below, sequenced in a study of blood T cell repertoires in COVID-19. This table comes from immunoSEQ multiplex PCR, and its TCRdb copy is limited to in-frame clones, with some not included. The sample yields 200,000 to 250,000 clones, around nine tenths seen once. Sequencing was performed on PBMCs or T cells enriched from blood (not recorded which). The origin of the receptors is a woman between 50 and 59 years old with acute COVID-19.

The gene calls are TRBV5-4 and TRBJ2-7, with 14 bases fitting TRBD2. The CDR3 sequence is 15 residues long. With 2 bases clipped from V and 3 bases from J, the junction kept 1 base outside the gene matches. Germline values: CDR1 SGHNT, CDR2 YYREEE (reference sequence). In nucleotides, the CDR3 is TGTGCCAGCAGCTTTGGACTAGCGGGAGGCTACGAGCAGTACTTC. Its protein is CASSFGLAGGYEQYF.

The chain uses TRBV18 and TRBJ2-5; the D gene is possibly TRBD2 (5 bases). CDR3 size: 14 residues. Trimming removed 3 bases from V and 2 bases from J, with 10 bases in between. Germline loops: CDR1 KGHSH, CDR2 LQKENI. The DNA of the CDR3 is TGTGCCAGCTCACCGAGTGGAGGTCAAGAGACCCAGTACTTC. This gives the protein CASSPSGGQETQYF.

The chain couples TRBV7-6 to TRBJ2-7; 12 nucleotides line up with TRBD2. The CDR3 is made up of 16 amino acids. V shed 7 bases, J shed 3 bases, and the junction held 10 bases outside the gene matches. From germline, CDR1 is SGHVS and CDR2 FNYEAQ. The CDR3 sequence: CASTPGLAGLNYEQYF. CDR3 in DNA: TGTGCCAGCACCCCTGGACTAGCGGGATTAAACTACGAGCAGTACTTC.

The rearrangement uses TRBV12-3 or TRBV12-4 and TRBJ2-2, with D possibly matching TRBD2 (5 bases). CDR3 length equals 13 residues. With 6 bases removed from V and 3 bases from J, the gap between germline ends came to 8 bases. The CDR3 coding sequence is TGTGCCAGCAGACTAGATCACACCGGGGAGCTGTTTTTT. Translating gives CASRLDHTGELFF.

V gene TRBV28 combines with J gene TRBJ2-1; 14 bases match TRBD2. J was trimmed by 6 bases and V by 7 bases; bases with no gene match: 11. The CDR3 has 17 residues. Germline lookup yields CDR1 MDHEN and CDR2 SYDVKM. The CDR3, as DNA: TGTGCCAGCACATATAGACTAGCGGGAGGGCCTGGCAATGAGCAGTTCTTC. Protein: CASTYRLAGGPGNEQFF. The whole variable domain, filled in from reference TRBV28 and TRBJ2-1, reads DVKVTQSSRYLVKRTGEKVFLECVQDMDHENMFWYRQDPGLGLRLIYFSYDVKMKEKGDIPEGYSVSREKKERFSLILESASTNQTSMYLCASTYRLAGGPGNEQFFGPGTRLTVL.

The rearrangement joins TRBV7-9 to TRBJ1-2; D call uncertain. The CDR3 has 14 residues. The V gene lost 3 bases and the J gene lost 0 bases, with 8 bases spanning the gap. Germline V gene data show CDR1 as SEHNR and CDR2 as FQNEAQ (reference sequence). The CDR3 sequence is CASSFLSPNYGYTF. For the CDR3, the DNA is TGTGCCAGCAGCTTCCTATCACCTAACTATGGCTACACCTTC.

The V gene is TRBV14, the J gene TRBJ2-2, with 7 bases fitting TRBD2. The J segment lost 7 bases and the V segment lost 0 bases, leaving 11 bases of the junction unmatched. CDR3 size: 17 residues. Germline values: CDR1 SGHDN, CDR2 FVKESK. The CDR3 spells CASSQDRSSSGLGELFF. The CDR3, as DNA: TGTGCCAGCAGCCAAGACAGGTCGAGTAGCGGGCTCGGGGAGCTGTTTTTT.

The chain recombines TRBV6-5 with TRBJ2-7; TRBD1 agrees at 8 bases. Germline lookup yields CDR1 MNHEY and CDR2 SVGAGI. V trimming: 6 bases; J trimming: 2 bases; junction bases outside the gene matches: 6. The CDR3 extends over 14 amino acids. The CDR3 nucleotides are TGTGCCAGCAGGATTGGACAGGGCCCCTACGAGCAGTACTTC. It translates to CASRIGQGPYEQYF.

The chain links TRBV14 to TRBJ2-1; 8 nucleotides align to TRBD1. Germline CDR1 SGHDN, CDR2 FVKESK. V trimming: 1 base; J trimming: 1 base; junction bases outside the gene matches: 3. This CDR3 comprises 16 residues. CDR3 bases: TGTGCCAGCAGCCAAGCCGGGACAGGTTCCTACAATGAGCAGTTCTTC. As protein: CASSQAGTGSYNEQFF.

The V and J genes are TRBV7-9 and TRBJ2-1; D possibly corresponds to TRBD1 (6 bases). V shed 5 bases and J shed 0 bases, with 11 bases lying between them. The CDR3 loop spans 15 amino acids. Germline assignment: CDR1 SEHNR and CDR2 FQNEAQ (reference sequence). In DNA, the CDR3 is TGTGCCAGCAGCGGGGGACAAAGCTCCTACAATGAGCAGTTCTTC. As protein: CASSGGQSSYNEQFF.

This chain joins TRBV27 and TRBJ2-3; 7 bases map to TRBD2. CDR1 is MNHEY and CDR2 is SMNVEV in the germline V gene (reference sequence). The trim removed 4 bases at V and 2 bases at J, leaving 6 bases unmatched. The CDR3 loop spans 15 amino acids. CDR3 DNA: TGTGCCAGCAGTTGGCAAGCGGGATACACAGATACGCAGTATTTT. Amino acids: CASSWQAGYTDTQYF.

The chain joins TRBV6-6 to TRBJ2-7, with 9 bases fitting TRBD2. V lost 6 bases, J lost 7 bases, and 10 bases stayed unmatched. This CDR3 contains 14 residues. Germline-derived CDR1 and CDR2 are MNHNY and SVGAGI (reference sequence). The CDR3 region has the DNA TGTGCCAGCAGAGGGCGGGAGGGCCCTGGGGAGCAGTACTTC. Its translation: CASRGREGPGEQYF.

V and J are TRBV7-2 and TRBJ2-5, with D perhaps matching TRBD2 (5 bases). Germline V gives CDR1 SGHTA, CDR2 FQGNSA. V shed 1 base and J shed 4 bases, with 10 bases lying between them. There are 14 residues in the CDR3. The CDR3 region is CASSLEAAGETQYF. CDR3 DNA: TGTGCCAGCAGCTTAGAAGCGGCAGGAGAGACCCAGTACTTC. Full variable domain (rest looked up from reference TRBV7-2 and TRBJ2-5): GAGVSQSPSNKVTEKGKDVELRCDPISGHTALYWYRQSLGQGLEFLIYFQGNSAPDKSGLPSDRFSAERTGGSVSTLTIQRTQQEDSAVYLCASSLEAAGETQYFGPGTRLLVL.

The chain recombines TRBV12-5 with TRBJ1-1; the D gene is possibly TRBD1 (6 bases). Germline lookup yields CDR1 LGHNT and CDR2 FRNRAP. Trimming took 8 bases from V and 4 from J, leaving 14 bases between them. The CDR3 length is 13 residues. For the CDR3, the DNA is TGTGCTAGTACCACAGGGTTTGGCACTGAAGCTTTCTTT. It encodes CASTTGFGTEAFF.

The chain has TRBV7-2 and TRBJ2-4; D is perhaps TRBD2 (6 bases). Germline CDR1 is SGHTA and CDR2 is FQGNSA. The CDR3 sequence is 16 residues long. V was shortened by 5 bases and J by 0 bases, with 14 bases between the two germline ends. The CDR3 region is CASSPVSGLAKNIQYF. In DNA, the CDR3 is TGTGCCAGCAGCCCCGTCAGCGGGTTAGCCAAAAACATTCAGTACTTC.

This rearrangement joins TRBV5-1 to TRBJ1-2; TRBD1 matches at 9 bases. The V segment lost 4 bases and the J segment 2 bases; nucleotides outside the gene matches: 3. Germline-derived CDR1 and CDR2 are SGHRS and YFSETQ. This CDR3 comprises 14 residues. As DNA, the CDR3 is TGCGCCAGCAGCGGGACAGGGACCAACTATGGCTACACCTTC. Amino acids: CASSGTGTNYGYTF.

The J gene is TRBJ1-1, the V gene TRBV18, with D possibly being TRBD1 (5 bases). Germline CDR1 reads KGHSH; CDR2 reads LQKENI. CDR3 length equals 14 residues. Trimming took 8 bases from V and 1 from J, leaving 14 bases between them. The CDR3, as DNA: TGTGCCAGCGCCTTTCGCGGGGGGAACACTGAAGCTTTCTTT. Amino acid sequence: CASAFRGGNTEAFF.

The chain employs TRBV19 and TRBJ1-1; TRBD1 might be the D (6 bases). Germline CDR1 reads LNHDA; CDR2 reads SQIVND (reference sequence). This CDR3 has 13 amino acids. The V end was cut by 6 bases, the J end by 1 base, with 9 bases between. The DNA for the CDR3 is TGTGCCAGTAGAGACAGGCGGAACACTGAAGCTTTCTTT. Protein: CASRDRRNTEAFF.

The chain carries TRBV3-1 (or the pseudogene TRBV3-2) and TRBJ1-3; unclear D gene. The CDR3 is 13 amino acids. V lost 3 bases and J lost 3, with 6 bases in between. From germline, CDR1 is LGHDT and CDR2 YNNKEL (reference sequence). CDR3 nucleotide sequence: TGTGCCAGCAGCCAGGCATTTGGAAACACCATATATTTT. It translates to CASSQAFGNTIYF.

V and J are TRBV28 and TRBJ1-2; possible D gene TRBD1, 5 bases. With 7 bases removed from V and 6 bases from J, the gap between germline ends came to 15 bases. The germline V gene has CDR1 MDHEN and CDR2 SYDVKM. CDR3 length: 13 residues. Here the CDR3 DNA reads TGTGCCAGCACTGACGGGGGTGGTGATGGCTACACCTTC. This sequence encodes CASTDGGGDGYTF.

The chain couples TRBV10-3 to TRBJ1-2; D not certain. Per germline, CDR1 ENHRY and CDR2 SYGVKD. The CDR3 spans 17 residues. V lost 0 bases and J 0 bases, leaving 14 bases between the germline ends. The CDR3 region is CAISESETEDANYGYTF. Here the CDR3 DNA reads TGTGCCATCAGTGAGTCGGAGACGGAGGACGCTAACTATGGCTACACCTTC.

The J gene is TRBJ2-7, the V gene TRBV6-6; the match to TRBD2 covers 11 bases. The CDR3 covers 15 residues. V dropped 5 bases and J dropped 4; count of bases not matched to a gene: 7. Per germline, CDR1 MNHNY and CDR2 SVGAGI (reference sequence). This chain's CDR3 is CASSGGTSGQYEQYF. In DNA, the CDR3 is TGTGCCAGCAGTGGCGGGACTAGCGGACAGTACGAGCAGTACTTC.

V and J are TRBV6-6 and TRBJ1-4, with D perhaps TRBD1 (6 bases). Germline V gene sequence: CDR1 MNHNY, CDR2 SVGAGI (reference sequence). Between the trimmed V and J ends, which lost 7 bases and 13 bases, there was a span of 13 bases. This CDR3 region has 11 residues. CDR3 sequence (DNA): TGTGCCAGCACCTCAAACAGGGCACTGTTTTTT. It encodes CASTSNRALFF.